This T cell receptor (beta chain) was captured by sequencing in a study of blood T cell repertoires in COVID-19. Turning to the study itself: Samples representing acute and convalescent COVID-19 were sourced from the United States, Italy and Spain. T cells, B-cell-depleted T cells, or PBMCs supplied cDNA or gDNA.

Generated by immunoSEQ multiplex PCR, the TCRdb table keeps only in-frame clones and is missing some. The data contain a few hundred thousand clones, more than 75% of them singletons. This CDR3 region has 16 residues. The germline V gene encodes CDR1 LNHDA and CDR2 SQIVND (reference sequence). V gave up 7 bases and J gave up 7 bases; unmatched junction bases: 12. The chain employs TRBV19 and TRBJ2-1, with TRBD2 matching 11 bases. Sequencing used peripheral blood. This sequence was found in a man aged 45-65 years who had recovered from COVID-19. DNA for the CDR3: TGTGCCAGTAAAGAGGTAGCGGGAGGGCCAGGGAATGAGCAGTTCTTC. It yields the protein CASKEVAGGPGNEQFF.